The subject of this entry is one T cell receptor beta chain. Its antigen is as yet unknown. This sample's time point: sample taken at primary tumor resection. Unsorted whole RNA from tumor, nontumor lung or frozen PBMC underwent sequencing. This specimen comes from a study of spatial heterogeneity in lung cancer. Looking at the study overall: The study observed each unique TCR and UMI combination more than ten times on average in raw reads. Study-wide results and limits: Blood showed ubiquitous tumor TCRs more often at resection than at routine follow-up.

TCR cDNA molecules each carried a unique molecular identifier. TCRdb ran MiXCR on the 5' RACE reads and lists one entry per CDR3 protein. The sample records around 74,000 distinct CDR3 sequences, 13% being singletons. CDR3 length: 14 amino acids. Germline V CDR1 and CDR2: SGHTA, FQGNSA. The junction had 5 bases not matched to a gene; V was cut back by 4 bases and J by 3 bases. The V call is TRBV7-2, the J call TRBJ2-7; the match to TRBD1 covers 8 bases. Specimen: PBMCs, collected at surgery. This clonotype was sampled from a male donor with early-stage non-small cell lung cancer. CDR3 nucleotides: TGTGCCAGCAGCTCCCGGGACAGGTTCTACGAGCAGTACTTC. Translation gives CASSSRDRFYEQYF.